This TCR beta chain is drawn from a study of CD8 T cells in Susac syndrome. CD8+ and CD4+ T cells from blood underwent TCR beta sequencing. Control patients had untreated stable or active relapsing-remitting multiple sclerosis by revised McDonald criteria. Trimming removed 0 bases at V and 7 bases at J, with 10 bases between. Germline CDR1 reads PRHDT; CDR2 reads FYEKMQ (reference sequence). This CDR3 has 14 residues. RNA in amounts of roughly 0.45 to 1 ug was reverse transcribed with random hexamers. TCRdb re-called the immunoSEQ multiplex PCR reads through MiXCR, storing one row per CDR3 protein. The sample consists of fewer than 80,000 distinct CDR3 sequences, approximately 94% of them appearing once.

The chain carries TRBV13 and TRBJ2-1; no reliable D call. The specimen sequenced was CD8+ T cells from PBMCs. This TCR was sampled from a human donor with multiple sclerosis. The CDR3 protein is CASSLGTSDNEQFF. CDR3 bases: TGTGCCAGCAGCTTAGGTACGAGTGATAATGAGCAGTTCTTC. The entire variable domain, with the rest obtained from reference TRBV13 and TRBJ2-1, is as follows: AAGVIQSPRHLIKEKRETATLKCYPIPRHDTVYWYQQGPGQDPQFLISFYEKMQSDKGSIPDRFSAQQFSDYHSELNMSSLELGDSALYFCASSLGTSDNEQFFGPGTRLTVL.